The clone carrying this T cell receptor (beta chain) was seen at least ten times. The target antigen is unknown. The entry originates in a study of regulatory T cells in long-lasting Graves disease. The study, taken as a whole, reports: Persistent disease was characterized by preferential usage of TRBV28, TRBJ1-2 and TRBJ2-5. A limited number of samples was an acknowledged limitation.

In building TCR beta libraries, iRepertoire HTBI primers were used together with Arm-PCR of CDR3 regions. TCRdb re-called the multiplex PCR reads with MiXCR, one entry per CDR3 protein. The sample consists of around 500,000 distinct CDR3 sequences, about 14% of them appearing once. From germline, CDR1 is DFQATT and CDR2 SNEGSKA (reference sequence). The germline V and J ends were trimmed by 6 bases and 7 bases, with 16 bases remaining between them. The CDR3 covers 14 residues. Regarding time point: newly diagnosed GD, antithyroid drugs for less than 3 months. The TCR library was made from RNA extracted from PBMCs. American Thyroid Association guidelines defined Graves' disease diagnosis. These data are also associated with another study on T cells in Graves' hyperthyroidism and ophthalmopathy. That study adds: Uncontrolled infection, other autoimmune disease, pregnancy or lactation led to exclusion.

The sample consisted of peripheral blood mononuclear cells (PBMCs), taken at new diagnosis, from a patient treated with antithyroid drugs. J is TRBJ1-6 and V is TRBV20-1; D possibly corresponds to TRBD1 (6 bases). The TCR originated in a man aged 25-45 years with Graves disease. CDR3 sequence: CSARQGSENSPLHF. Here the CDR3 DNA reads TGCAGTGCCCGGCAGGGGAGCGAAAATTCACCCCTCCACTTT.